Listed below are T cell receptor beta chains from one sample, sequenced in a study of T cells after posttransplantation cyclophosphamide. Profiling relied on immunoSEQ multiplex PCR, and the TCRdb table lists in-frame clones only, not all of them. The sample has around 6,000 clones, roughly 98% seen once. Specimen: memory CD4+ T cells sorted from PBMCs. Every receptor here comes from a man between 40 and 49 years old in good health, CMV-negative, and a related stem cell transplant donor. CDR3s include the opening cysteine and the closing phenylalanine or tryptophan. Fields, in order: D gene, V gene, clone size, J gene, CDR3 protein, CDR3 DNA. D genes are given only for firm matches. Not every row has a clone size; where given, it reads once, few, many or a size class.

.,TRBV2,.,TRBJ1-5,CASSESAGAGVQPQHF,TGTGCCAGCAGTGAATCGGCAGGGGCCGGGGTTCAGCCCCAGCATTTT
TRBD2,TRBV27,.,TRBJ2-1,CASSPLLAGLVEEQFF,TGTGCCAGCAGTCCCTTGTTAGCGGGTTTAGTCGAGGAGCAGTTCTTC
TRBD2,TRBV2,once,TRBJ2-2,CASSDLAGVDGELFF,TGTGCCAGCAGTGACTTAGCGGGAGTAGACGGGGAGCTGTTTTTT
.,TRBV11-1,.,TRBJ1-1,CASIVGRRNTEAFF,TGTGCCAGCATTGTGGGCAGAAGGAACACTGAAGCTTTCTTT
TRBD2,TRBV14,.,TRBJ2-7,CASSQDGGGEQYF,TGTGCCAGCAGCCAAGATGGGGGGGGCGAGCAGTACTTC
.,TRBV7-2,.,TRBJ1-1,CASSLIGVAEAFF,TGTGCCAGCAGTCTAATAGGGGTCGCTGAAGCTTTCTTT
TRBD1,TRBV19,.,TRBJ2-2,CASSNRDRTGELFF,TGTGCCAGTAGTAACCGGGACAGGACCGGGGAGCTGTTTTTT
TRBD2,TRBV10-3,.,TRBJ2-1,CAISDGGRRDYNEQFF,TGTGCCATCAGTGACGGCGGGAGGAGGGACTACAATGAGCAGTTCTTC
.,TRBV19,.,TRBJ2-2,CASTVETGNTGELFF,TGTGCCAGTACGGTCGAGACAGGGAACACCGGGGAGCTGTTTTTT
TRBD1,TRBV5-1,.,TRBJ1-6,CASSPDQTGRRNSPLHF,TGCGCCAGCAGCCCTGATCAGACAGGGCGTCGGAATTCACCCCTCCACTTT
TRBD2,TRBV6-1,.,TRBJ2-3,CAIMTTSGLTDTQYF,TGTGCCATCATGACGACTAGCGGACTCACAGATACGCAGTATTTT
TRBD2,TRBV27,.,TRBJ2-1,CASSLQIELAGVPNEQFF,TGTGCCAGCAGTTTGCAAATCGAACTAGCGGGAGTTCCCAATGAGCAGTTCTTC
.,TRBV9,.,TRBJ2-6,CASSARDSGANVLTF,TGTGCCAGCAGCGCGAGGGACTCTGGGGCCAACGTCCTGACTTTC
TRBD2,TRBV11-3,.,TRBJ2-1,CASSFAGDYEQFF,TGTGCCAGCAGCTTCGCGGGAGACTATGAGCAGTTCTTC
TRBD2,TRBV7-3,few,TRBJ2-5,CASSPLAGVETQYF,TGTGCCAGCAGCCCACTAGCGGGAGTTGAGACCCAGTACTTC
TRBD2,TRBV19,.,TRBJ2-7,CASSISRTSGAHEQYF,TGTGCCAGTAGTATTTCCCGGACTAGCGGGGCCCACGAGCAGTACTTC
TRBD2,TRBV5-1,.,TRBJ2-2,CASSSPVSGVTGELFF,TGCGCCAGCAGCTCCCCGGTTAGCGGGGTCACCGGGGAGCTGTTTTTT
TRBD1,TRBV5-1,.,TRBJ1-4,CASSLQGASNEKLFF,TGCGCCAGCAGCTTGCAGGGGGCGTCTAATGAAAAACTGTTTTTT
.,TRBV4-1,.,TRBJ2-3,CASSPQAGDTQYF,TGCGCCAGCAGCCCCCAAGCAGGAGATACGCAGTATTTT
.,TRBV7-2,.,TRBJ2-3,CASSPGQNTDTQYF,TGTGCCAGCAGCCCCGGACAAAACACAGATACGCAGTATTTT
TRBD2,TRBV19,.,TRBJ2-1,CASTPGLAEYNEQFF,TGTGCCAGTACCCCTGGACTAGCGGAGTACAATGAGCAGTTCTTC
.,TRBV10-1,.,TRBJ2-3,CASIRNIGGGDTQYF,TGCGCCAGCATTCGGAACATCGGTGGAGGGGATACGCAGTATTTT
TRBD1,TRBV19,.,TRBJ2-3,CASIESGGPTDTQYF,TGTGCCAGTATCGAATCAGGGGGCCCCACAGATACGCAGTATTTT
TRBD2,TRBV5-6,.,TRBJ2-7,CASSLGSGTYSYEQYF,TGTGCCAGCAGCTTGGGTAGCGGGACTTACTCCTACGAGCAGTACTTC
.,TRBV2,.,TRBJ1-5,CASQGDRTNQPQHF,TGTGCCAGCCAAGGAGACAGGACCAATCAGCCCCAGCATTTT
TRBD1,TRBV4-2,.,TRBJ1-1,CASSPDRVNTEAFF,TGTGCCAGCAGCCCAGACAGGGTTAACACTGAAGCTTTCTTT
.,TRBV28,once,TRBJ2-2,CASSLRKGANTGELFF,TGTGCCAGCAGTTTAAGGAAAGGGGCGAACACCGGGGAGCTGTTTTTT
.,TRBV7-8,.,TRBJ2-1,CASSPRGLRQNNEQFF,TGTGCCAGCAGCCCACGAGGCTTGAGACAGAACAATGAGCAGTTCTTC
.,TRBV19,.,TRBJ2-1,CASSIQGGRGEQFF,TGTGCCAGTAGTATCCAAGGTGGCCGGGGTGAGCAGTTCTTC
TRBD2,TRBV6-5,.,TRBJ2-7,CASGGSRYEQYF,TGTGCCAGCGGCGGGAGCAGGTACGAGCAGTACTTC
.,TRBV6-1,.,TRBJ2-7,CASRALDRSSYEQYF,TGTGCCAGCAGGGCTCTAGACCGGAGCTCCTACGAGCAGTACTTC
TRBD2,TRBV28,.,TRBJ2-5,CASRSGRVFGETQYF,TGTGCCAGCCGTAGCGGGAGGGTTTTTGGGGAGACCCAGTACTTC
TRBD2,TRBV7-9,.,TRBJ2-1,CASSLEGTSGSWPGSEQFF,TGTGCCAGCAGCTTGGAGGGGACTAGCGGGAGTTGGCCCGGGAGTGAGCAGTTCTTC
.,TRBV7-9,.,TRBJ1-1,CASSPPRATEAFF,TGTGCCAGCAGCCCACCTAGAGCCACTGAAGCTTTCTTT
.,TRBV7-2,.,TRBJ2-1,CASSLDYGDEQFF,TGTGCCAGCAGCTTAGACTACGGGGATGAGCAGTTCTTC
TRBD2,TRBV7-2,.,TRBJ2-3,CASSFGASGSTDTQYF,TGTGCCAGCAGCTTTGGCGCTAGCGGGAGCACAGATACGCAGTATTTT
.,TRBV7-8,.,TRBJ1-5,CASTNYAGRGNQPQHF,TGTGCCAGCACCAACTACGCGGGACGGGGGAATCAGCCCCAGCATTTT
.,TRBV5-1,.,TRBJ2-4,CASRANTLAKNIQYF,TGCGCCAGCAGAGCGAACACGCTAGCCAAAAACATTCAGTACTTC